Here is one T cell receptor (beta chain) with its context. J was trimmed by 8 bases and V by 6 bases; bases with no gene match: 10. CDR3 size: 14 residues. Germline CDR1 is SEHNR and CDR2 is FQNEAQ (reference sequence). The record originates from a study of T cell changes during pregnancy in multiple sclerosis. The assay was immunoSEQ multiplex PCR, and TCRdb's table has in-frame clones only and misses some. The data hold around 110,000 clones, with around 90% observed a single time. This chain connects TRBV7-9 to TRBJ2-1; TRBD2 matches at 7 bases. The clonotype comes from a female donor in good health, enrolled as a control in a pregnancy study. Material: peripheral blood, obtained in the third trimester of pregnancy. CDR3 sequence: CASSRPTSPYEQFF. DNA for the CDR3: TGTGCCAGCAGTAGACCGACTAGCCCTTATGAGCAGTTCTTC.